This is a list of T cell receptor beta chains from one sample in a study of response to subunit inactivated influenza vaccine. TCRdb reprocessed the RT-PCR reads via MiXCR and lists one record per CDR3 protein. The sample holds about 700,000 distinct CDR3 sequences, roughly 14% seen once. Material: PBMCs from blood, obtained 11 to 12 days after vaccination. These receptor sequences come from a man over 45 who received an inactivated influenza vaccine. CDR3s include the opening cysteine and the closing phenylalanine or tryptophan. Fields, in order: J gene, V gene, clone size, D gene, CDR3 protein, CDR3 DNA. The D gene is left open where the match is weak. Only some rows state a clone size, as once, few, many or a class for expanded clones.

J: TRBJ2-5; V: TRBV24-1; size: few; D: .; CDR3: CATSDRGGETQYF; DNA: TGTGCCACCAGTGATCGAGGCGGGGAGACCCAGTACTTC
J: TRBJ2-2; V: TRBV5-4; size: .; D: .; CDR3: CASSVGQRTGELFF; DNA: TGTGCCAGCAGCGTAGGACAGCGCACCGGGGAGCTGTTTTTT
J: TRBJ1-3; V: TRBV2; size: few; D: TRBD1; CDR3: CASAGQGRSGNTIYF; DNA: TGTGCCAGCGCGGGACAGGGTAGATCTGGAAACACCATATATTTT
J: TRBJ2-7; V: TRBV15; size: few; D: .; CDR3: CATSRDLDSIPYEQYF; DNA: TGTGCCACCAGCAGGGACCTTGACAGTATACCCTACGAGCAGTACTTC
J: TRBJ2-1; V: TRBV6-2/TRBV6-3; size: few; D: .; CDR3: CASSPGLEVDEQFF; DNA: TGTGCCAGCAGCCCCGGGCTGGAAGTCGATGAGCAGTTCTTC
J: TRBJ2-5; V: TRBV5-1; size: .; D: .; CDR3: CASSWAHKETQYF; DNA: TGCGCCAGCAGCTGGGCTCATAAAGAGACCCAGTACTTC
J: TRBJ2-1; V: TRBV5-1; size: few; D: .; CDR3: CASTLGQSSYNEQFF; DNA: TGCGCCAGCACCCTGGGCCAGAGCTCCTACAATGAGCAGTTCTTC
J: TRBJ2-1; V: TRBV11-2; size: few; D: TRBD1; CDR3: CASSGEGEGQGRNEQFF; DNA: TGTGCCAGCAGTGGAGAGGGAGAAGGACAGGGTAGGAATGAGCAGTTCTTC
J: TRBJ2-4; V: TRBV10-3; size: .; D: TRBD1; CDR3: CASGLRGQGLLARNIQYF; DNA: TGTGCCAGCGGCTTAAGGGGACAGGGTCTTCTAGCCAGAAACATTCAGTACTTC
J: TRBJ1-5; V: TRBV7-3; size: few; D: TRBD1; CDR3: CASSSRTGGSLGGNQPQHF; DNA: TGTGCCAGCAGCTCTCGGACAGGGGGCTCTTTAGGGGGCAATCAGCCCCAGCATTTT
J: TRBJ1-1; V: TRBV20-1; size: .; D: .; CDR3: CSAREALSEAFF; DNA: TGCAGTGCTAGGGAAGCGTTGAGTGAAGCTTTCTTT
J: TRBJ2-5; V: TRBV28; size: few; D: .; CDR3: CASSSRVEKYQETQYF; DNA: TGTGCCAGCAGTTCCAGGGTTGAGAAGTACCAAGAGACCCAGTACTTC
J: TRBJ2-2; V: TRBV9; size: few; D: .; CDR3: CASSVVPGELFF; DNA: TGTGCCAGCAGCGTAGTTCCCGGGGAGCTGTTTTTT
J: TRBJ2-6; V: TRBV10-3; size: .; D: .; CDR3: CAISDYGGAGANVLTF; DNA: TGTGCCATCAGTGACTACGGAGGGGCTGGGGCCAACGTCCTGACTTTC
J: TRBJ2-1; V: TRBV10-3; size: few; D: TRBD1; CDR3: CAISEGRTGVHNEQFF; DNA: TGTGCCATCAGTGAGGGTCGGACAGGGGTCCACAATGAGCAGTTCTTC
J: TRBJ2-4; V: TRBV3-1; size: few; D: .; CDR3: CASSQQLGDIQYF; DNA: TGTGCCAGCAGCCAGCAACTAGGAGACATTCAGTACTTC
J: TRBJ2-2; V: TRBV18; size: few; D: TRBD2; CDR3: CASSPTTSGNTGELFF; DNA: TGTGCCAGCTCACCCACGACTAGCGGGAACACCGGGGAGCTGTTTTTT
J: TRBJ2-5; V: TRBV7-2; size: few; D: .; CDR3: CASSPGSKETQYF; DNA: TGTGCCAGCAGCCCGGGCAGTAAGGAGACCCAGTACTTC
J: TRBJ2-5; V: TRBV9; size: .; D: TRBD2; CDR3: CASSVDLAGGGETQYF; DNA: TGTGCCAGCAGCGTAGATTTGGCGGGGGGGGGCGAGACCCAGTACTTC
J: TRBJ1-4; V: TRBV5-1; size: .; D: TRBD1; CDR3: CASSRDRGRGEKLFF; DNA: TGCGCCAGCAGCCGCGACAGGGGGCGAGGTGAAAAACTGTTTTTT
J: TRBJ2-1; V: TRBV19; size: .; D: .; CDR3: CASREAGSYNEQFF; DNA: TGTGCCAGTAGGGAGGCAGGGTCCTACAATGAGCAGTTCTTC
J: TRBJ1-2; V: TRBV10-3; size: few; D: .; CDR3: CAISETGFGYTF; DNA: TGTGCCATCAGTGAAACAGGGTTCGGCTACACCTTC
J: TRBJ1-2; V: TRBV2; size: few; D: TRBD1; CDR3: CASIIPGQGSFYGYTF; DNA: TGTGCCAGCATTATACCGGGACAGGGCTCCTTCTATGGCTACACCTTC
J: TRBJ2-2; V: TRBV29-1; size: .; D: TRBD1; CDR3: CSARGAGTGRTGELFF; DNA: TGCAGCGCCCGAGGGGCCGGGACAGGGAGGACCGGGGAGCTGTTTTTT
J: TRBJ2-5; V: TRBV5-1; size: .; D: .; CDR3: CASSLLQGPQETQYF; DNA: TGCGCCAGCAGCTTGCTACAGGGCCCCCAAGAGACCCAGTACTTC
J: TRBJ2-7; V: TRBV19; size: once; D: .; CDR3: CASSIDLGVSYEQYF; DNA: TGTGCCAGTAGTATAGATCTCGGGGTCTCCTACGAGCAGTACTTC
J: TRBJ2-7; V: TRBV5-1; size: many; D: .; CDR3: CASSLNAGTEYEQYF; DNA: TGCGCCAGCAGCTTGAATGCCGGGACGGAGTACGAGCAGTACTTC
J: TRBJ2-3; V: TRBV7-2; size: few; D: TRBD2; CDR3: CASSLALLAGGADTQYF; DNA: TGTGCCAGCAGCTTAGCACTACTGGCGGGAGGAGCAGATACGCAGTATTTT
J: TRBJ2-1; V: TRBV25-1; size: .; D: TRBD1; CDR3: CASRGTPGQGDNEQFF; DNA: TGTGCCAGCAGGGGGACGCCGGGACAGGGCGACAATGAGCAGTTCTTC
J: TRBJ1-1; V: TRBV5-1; size: few; D: .; CDR3: CASRRQEKGTEAFF; DNA: TGCGCCAGCAGGCGACAGGAGAAGGGCACTGAAGCTTTCTTT
J: TRBJ1-6; V: TRBV30; size: many; D: TRBD1; CDR3: CAWREDWDRGYTDSPLHF; DNA: TGTGCCTGGAGGGAGGACTGGGACAGGGGCTACACGGATTCACCCCTCCACTTT
J: TRBJ2-7; V: TRBV5-1; size: few; D: TRBD2; CDR3: CASSFSTGTSGSTYEQYF; DNA: TGCGCCAGCAGCTTTTCAACCGGGACTAGCGGGAGTACCTACGAGCAGTACTTC
J: TRBJ2-3; V: TRBV7-2; size: few; D: .; CDR3: CASSVFGSLVDTQYF; DNA: TGTGCCAGCAGCGTTTTCGGGAGTCTTGTAGATACGCAGTATTTT
J: TRBJ2-3; V: TRBV5-4; size: .; D: .; CDR3: CASSVKRSGSTDTQYF; DNA: TGTGCCAGCAGCGTGAAGCGGAGCGGGAGCACAGATACGCAGTATTTT
J: TRBJ1-5; V: TRBV18; size: few; D: .; CDR3: CASSRQESRGNQPQHF; DNA: TGTGCCAGCTCACGGCAGGAATCCCGGGGGAATCAGCCCCAGCATTTT
J: TRBJ2-5; V: TRBV7-2; size: few; D: .; CDR3: CASSQLLPGQPGETQYF; DNA: TGTGCCAGCAGCCAACTCCTTCCGGGACAACCCGGAGAGACCCAGTACTTC
J: TRBJ2-7; V: TRBV20-1; size: many; D: TRBD2; CDR3: CSAREPSGYEQYF; DNA: TGCAGTGCTAGAGAACCTAGCGGCTACGAGCAGTACTTC
J: TRBJ1-5; V: TRBV2; size: few; D: .; CDR3: CASSVQEVLQPQHF; DNA: TGTGCCAGCAGTGTCCAAGAGGTGCTACAGCCCCAGCATTTT
J: TRBJ2-7; V: TRBV28; size: .; D: .; CDR3: CAGSPGPSYEQYF; DNA: TGTGCCGGCTCGCCCGGTCCCTCCTACGAGCAGTACTTC
J: TRBJ2-7; V: TRBV7-9; size: .; D: .; CDR3: CASSLIILGAKAYEQYF; DNA: TGTGCCAGCAGCTTAATCATTCTGGGGGCGAAAGCCTACGAGCAGTACTTC
J: TRBJ1-2; V: TRBV5-6; size: .; D: .; CDR3: CASSQNGGIGYGYTF; DNA: TGTGCCAGCAGCCAGAACGGAGGTATAGGCTATGGCTACACCTTC
J: TRBJ1-2; V: TRBV7-2; size: .; D: .; CDR3: CASSLLVLGRANYGYTF; DNA: TGTGCCAGCAGCTTATTGGTTTTGGGAAGAGCTAACTATGGCTACACCTTC
J: TRBJ2-5; V: TRBV5-4; size: .; D: .; CDR3: CASRDLLARQETQYF; DNA: TGTGCCAGCAGAGACCTCCTAGCGCGCCAAGAGACCCAGTACTTC
J: TRBJ1-1; V: TRBV10-3; size: .; D: TRBD1; CDR3: CAIRQGEGATEAFF; DNA: TGTGCCATCCGTCAGGGGGAGGGGGCCACTGAAGCTTTCTTT
J: TRBJ2-3; V: TRBV24-1; size: .; D: .; CDR3: CATSGKAGTDTQYF; DNA: TGTGCCACCTCAGGGAAGGCGGGCACAGATACGCAGTATTTT
J: TRBJ1-1; V: TRBV12-3/TRBV12-4; size: few; D: TRBD1; CDR3: CASRQGVTEAFF; DNA: TGTGCCAGCAGGCAGGGGGTGACTGAAGCTTTCTTT